This T cell receptor (beta chain) was captured in a study of blood T cell repertoires in COVID-19. Study background: T cells, B-cell-depleted T cells, or PBMCs supplied cDNA or gDNA.

The CDR3 sequence is 16 residues long. V shed 5 bases and J 6 bases; nucleotides not matched to a gene: 14. From germline, CDR1 is SGHNT and CDR2 YYREEE (reference sequence). A COVID-19 case was met by exposed participants within 2 weeks before study entry. Sequencing was performed with immunoSEQ multiplex PCR; in TCRdb, only in-frame clones are kept and a portion is missing. The sample holds about 320,000 clones, 90% seen once. The rearrangement uses TRBV5-4 and TRBJ2-3, with TRBD2 identical over 8 bases. This clonotype was obtained from a woman younger than 45 who had been exposed to COVID-19. The material sequenced was PBMCs or T cells enriched from blood (not recorded which). The CDR3 bases are TGTGCCAGCAGTTCCCCAACTAGCGGCCAAGTGGATACGCAGTATTTT. It is translated as CASSSPTSGQVDTQYF.